This T cell receptor (beta chain) originates from a study of PD-L1 blockade in urothelial cancer. Noted time point: pretreatment peripheral blood. The CDR3 is made up of 14 amino acids. J was trimmed by 9 bases and V by 6 bases; bases with no gene match: 10. The germline V gene has CDR1 MNHEY and CDR2 SMNVEV (reference sequence). Method: immunoSEQ multiplex PCR; TCRdb's copy keeps in-frame clones and lacks some. The sample yields about 79,000 clones, around 88% seen once. This chain connects TRBV27 to TRBJ2-1; 8 nucleotides agree with TRBD2. The source of this sequence is a man in his sixties with urothelial cancer. The sequencing used PBMCs, collected around atezolizumab (anti-PD-L1) treatment. The CDR3 here is CASRETRGGTEQFF. The DNA for the CDR3 is TGTGCCAGCAGGGAGACTCGGGGGGGCACTGAGCAGTTCTTC.